This T cell receptor (beta chain) originates from a study of blood T cell repertoires in COVID-19. Study-level background: COVID-19 samples collected from the United States, Italy and Spain covered acute and convalescent phases. PBMCs, B-cell-depleted T cells, or T cells were the source of the cDNA or gDNA that made up the material.

J gave up 10 bases and V 6 bases, and 10 bases lay outside the gene matches. The CDR3 spans 15 residues. Germline V CDR1 and CDR2: MNHEY, SVGAGI. Original handling: The authors estimated nucleated cell counts from reference gene primer amplification. Assay used: immunoSEQ multiplex PCR; TCRdb lists only in-frame clones, some missing. V and J calls and clone size come straight from that table; D and trimming were deduced from the DNA. This table has roughly 39,000 clones, 65% to 90% appearing once. The sequence derives from a human donor in a cohort sampled during active COVID-19. Sequencing was carried out using peripheral blood. The genes are TRBV6-5 and TRBJ2-1; 12 nucleotides agree with TRBD2. The CDR3 region has the DNA TGTGCCAGCAGACGGACCGGACTAGCGGGACGGGAGCAGTTCTTC. This gives the protein CASRRTGLAGREQFF.